These 10 T cell receptor beta chains came from one sample sequenced in a study of T cell clonotyping in hematopoietic cell transplantation. The sample's time point: recipient sample about 28 days before transplant, after cytoreduction. TCRdb's copy holds only in-frame clones and misses some; the assay was immunoSEQ multiplex PCR. The sample carries approximately 80,000 clones, about 96% recorded once. Material: peripheral blood mononuclear cells, obtained before stem cell transplant. Source of these receptors: a woman in her forties or fifties with acute myeloid leukemia. Some clones in this sample may be carry-over from other donors' samples.

V usage is TRBV6-1 and J usage is TRBJ1-3; perhaps TRBD1 as D (5 bases). Germline V gene lookup returns CDR1 MNHNS and CDR2 SASEGT. The CDR3 loop spans 14 amino acids. The V gene lost 3 bases and the J gene lost 2 bases, with 8 bases spanning the gap. The CDR3 reads CASSDPTAGNTIYF. The CDR3 region has the DNA TGTGCCAGCAGTGACCCGACAGCTGGAAACACCATATATTTT.

The chain links TRBV7-9 to TRBJ1-1; D unclear. V was pared by 1 base and J by 0 bases, with 9 bases between. The CDR3 length is 15 residues. Germline CDR1 and CDR2: SEHNR and FQNEAQ (reference sequence). The CDR3 sequence: CASSLDGSLNTEAFF. The CDR3 DNA reads as TGTGCCAGCAGCTTAGACGGCAGCCTGAACACTGAAGCTTTCTTT.

This sequence joins TRBV5-5 and TRBJ2-2; D call uncertain. Germline CDR1 and CDR2: SGHKS and YYEKEE (reference sequence). The ends were cut back, 0 bases at V and 1 base at J, with 4 bases in the middle. CDR3 size: 14 residues. CDR3: CASSLGQNTGELFF. CDR3 nucleotides: TGTGCCAGCAGCTTGGGTCAGAACACCGGGGAGCTGTTTTTT.

This rearrangement joins TRBV10-3 to TRBJ1-4; no definite D call. The length of the CDR3 is 13 residues. Germline lookup yields CDR1 ENHRY and CDR2 SYGVKD. V was clipped by 8 bases and J by 5 bases, with 12 bases between them. CDR3 protein: CAIRNEGNEKLFF. The CDR3 coding sequence is TGTGCCATCCGGAATGAAGGAAATGAAAAACTGTTTTTT.

This chain connects TRBV7-2 to TRBJ1-2, with D perhaps TRBD1 (6 bases). V shed 5 bases and J shed 7 bases, with 20 bases lying between them. Per germline, CDR1 SGHTA and CDR2 FQGNSA. The CDR3 runs 15 residues. CDR3 region: CASSIDTRGLSGYTF. The CDR3 DNA sequence: TGTGCCAGCAGCATTGATACCAGGGGCCTCAGTGGCTACACCTTC.

This chain connects TRBV7-2 to TRBJ1-2, with unresolved D. The CDR3 runs to 14 residues. The germline V and J ends were trimmed by 2 bases and 2 bases, with 9 bases remaining between them. In germline, CDR1 is SGHTA, CDR2 FQGNSA. CDR3 region: CASSLWTQNYGYTF. The DNA for the CDR3 is TGTGCCAGCAGCTTATGGACCCAAAACTATGGCTACACCTTC.

The CDR3 reads CASSYTPGQRTPLHF. The CDR3 DNA reads TGTGCCAGCAGTTACACCCCTGGACAGAGAACACCCCTCCACTTT. The chain is built from TRBV6-6 and TRBJ1-6, with D perhaps matching TRBD1 (6 bases). The CDR3 consists of 15 residues. Trimming took 2 bases from V and 11 from J, leaving 16 bases between them. Per the germline V gene, CDR1 is MNHNY and CDR2 is SVGAGI (reference sequence).

The rearrangement joins TRBV6-1 to TRBJ2-7; 10 bases agree with TRBD2. V was pared by 5 bases and J by 5 bases, with 6 bases of the junction left unmatched. The CDR3 is made up of 14 amino acids. Germline CDR1 and CDR2: MNHNS and SASEGT. This chain's CDR3 is CASSRLAGVDEQYF. CDR3 bases: TGTGCCAGCAGTCGGCTAGCGGGAGTTGACGAGCAGTACTTC.

The chain carries TRBV13 and TRBJ2-3; a weak D match, TRBD2 (5 bases). This CDR3 comprises 15 residues. CDR1 and CDR2 (germline): PRHDT, FYEKMQ (reference sequence). Trimming removed 4 bases from V and 5 bases from J, with 16 bases in between. The DNA of the CDR3 is TGTGCCAGCAGCTCCCCTGGCGGGTCGGTAGATACGCAGTATTTT. This gives the protein CASSSPGGSVDTQYF.

The V call is TRBV28, the J call TRBJ2-7; D not certain. Trimming shortened V by 3 bases and J by 3 bases, and 18 bases separated the two germline ends. The CDR3 consists of 16 residues. The germline CDR1 and CDR2 sequences are MDHEN and SYDVKM. CDR3 nucleotide sequence: TGTGCCAGCAGTTTGACGCGACCGTCCAGAGTCTACGAGCAGTACTTC. Residues: CASSLTRPSRVYEQYF.